This is a list of T cell receptor beta chains from one sample in a study of cytomegalovirus exposure and HLA in healthy donors. Repertoires were generated with immunoSEQ multiplex PCR, while TCRdb's copy carries only in-frame clones and drops some. Among some 150,000 clones listed, around nine tenths were seen once. Sequencing input: PBMCs. These receptors all come from a woman younger than 45 in good health and CMV-seronegative. Each CDR3 is given with its conserved first and last residue. The order of the fields is J gene, D gene, clone size, V gene, CDR3 DNA, CDR3 protein. The D gene is left open where the match is weak. Some rows mark clone size as missing; the rest say once, few, many or name a class of expanded clone.

j_gene: TRBJ1-2; d_gene: NA; abundance: NA; v_gene: TRBV5-1; CDR3nt: TGCGCCAGCAGCTCTACAGGCCTTGGAGGCTACACCTTC; CDR3aa: CASSSTGLGGYTF
j_gene: TRBJ2-5; d_gene: NA; abundance: NA; v_gene: TRBV6-1; CDR3nt: TGTGCCAGCAGTGGACACCTGGGGAGAGGGGGAGAGACCCAGTACTTC; CDR3aa: CASSGHLGRGGETQYF
j_gene: TRBJ1-6; d_gene: NA; abundance: NA; v_gene: TRBV19; CDR3nt: TGTGCCAGTAGCACCTCCGGTCTCCCCCTCCACTTT; CDR3aa: CASSTSGLPLHF
j_gene: TRBJ2-5; d_gene: NA; abundance: NA; v_gene: TRBV5-1; CDR3nt: TGCGCCAGCAGCTTTCGGGGGACAGAGACCCAGTACTTC; CDR3aa: CASSFRGTETQYF
j_gene: TRBJ1-1; d_gene: NA; abundance: NA; v_gene: TRBV4-1; CDR3nt: TGCGCCAGCAGCTCGGGAGGGGTCAACACTGAAGCTTTCTTT; CDR3aa: CASSSGGVNTEAFF
j_gene: TRBJ2-2; d_gene: TRBD2; abundance: NA; v_gene: TRBV29-1; CDR3nt: TGCAGCGTTGACGGTCGGGCGGGGGGGAACACCGGGGAGCTGTTTTTT; CDR3aa: CSVDGRAGGNTGELFF
j_gene: TRBJ2-5; d_gene: NA; abundance: NA; v_gene: TRBV9; CDR3nt: TGTGCCAGCAGCCAACATAACCGGGACTCGAAAGAGACCCAGTACTTC; CDR3aa: CASSQHNRDSKETQYF
j_gene: TRBJ2-3; d_gene: TRBD2; abundance: once; v_gene: TRBV5-1; CDR3nt: TGCGCCAGCAGCTCCTGGATTCCGGGACTAGCGGGGAGGAAGGATACGCAGTATTTT; CDR3aa: CASSSWIPGLAGRKDTQYF
j_gene: TRBJ2-3; d_gene: TRBD2; abundance: NA; v_gene: TRBV19; CDR3nt: TGTGCCAGTAGTATCTTTCTAGCGGGGGCCACAGATACGCAGTATTTT; CDR3aa: CASSIFLAGATDTQYF
j_gene: TRBJ1-1; d_gene: NA; abundance: NA; v_gene: TRBV30; CDR3nt: TGTGCCTGGAGTGTCCAGACTGAAGCTTTCTTT; CDR3aa: CAWSVQTEAFF
j_gene: TRBJ1-6; d_gene: NA; abundance: NA; v_gene: TRBV12-2; CDR3nt: TGTGCAAGTCGCTTAAATAAACCGGGACACTATAATTCACCCCTCCACTTT; CDR3aa: CASRLNKPGHYNSPLHF
j_gene: TRBJ1-2; d_gene: NA; abundance: NA; v_gene: TRBV6-1; CDR3nt: TGTGCCAGCAGTGAAAGAACAGCCTATGGCTACACCTTC; CDR3aa: CASSERTAYGYTF
j_gene: TRBJ1-2; d_gene: NA; abundance: NA; v_gene: TRBV29-1; CDR3nt: TGCAGCGTTGAAGCGGCAGGCCTCTATGGCTACACCTTC; CDR3aa: CSVEAAGLYGYTF
j_gene: TRBJ2-5; d_gene: TRBD1; abundance: NA; v_gene: TRBV4-3; CDR3nt: TGCGCCAGCAGCCAAGGACAGGGTTCTGAGACCCAGTACTTC; CDR3aa: CASSQGQGSETQYF
j_gene: TRBJ2-2; d_gene: NA; abundance: NA; v_gene: TRBV2; CDR3nt: TGTGCCAGCAGTGAAGGGGCTACCGGGGAGCTGTTTTTT; CDR3aa: CASSEGATGELFF
j_gene: TRBJ2-1; d_gene: NA; abundance: NA; v_gene: TRBV6-5; CDR3nt: TGTGCCAGCGAAGCCAATTACAATGAGCAGTTCTTC; CDR3aa: CASEANYNEQFF
j_gene: TRBJ2-5; d_gene: NA; abundance: NA; v_gene: TRBV6-6; CDR3nt: TGTGCCAGCAGTTTGCGCGGTAGTGTAGAGACCCAGTACTTC; CDR3aa: CASSLRGSVETQYF